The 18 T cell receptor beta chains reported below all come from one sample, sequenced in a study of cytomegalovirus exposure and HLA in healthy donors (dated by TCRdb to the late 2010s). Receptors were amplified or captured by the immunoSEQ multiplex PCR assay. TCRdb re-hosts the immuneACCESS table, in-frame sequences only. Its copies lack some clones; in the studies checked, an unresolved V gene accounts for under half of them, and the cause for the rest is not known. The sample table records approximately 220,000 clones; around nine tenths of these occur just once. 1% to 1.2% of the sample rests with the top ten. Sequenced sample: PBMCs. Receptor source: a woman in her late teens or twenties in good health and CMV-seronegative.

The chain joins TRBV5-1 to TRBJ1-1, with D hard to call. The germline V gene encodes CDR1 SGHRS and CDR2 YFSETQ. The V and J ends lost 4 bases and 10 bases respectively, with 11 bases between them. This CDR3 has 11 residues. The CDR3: CASSGPDGAFF. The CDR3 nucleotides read TGCGCCAGCAGCGGGCCTGATGGAGCTTTCTTT.

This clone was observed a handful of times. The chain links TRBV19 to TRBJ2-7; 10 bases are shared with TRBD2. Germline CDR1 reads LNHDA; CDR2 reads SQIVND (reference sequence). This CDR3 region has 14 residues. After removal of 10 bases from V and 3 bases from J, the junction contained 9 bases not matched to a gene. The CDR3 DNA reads TGTGCCACCTCTAGCGGGAGTAGTCACTACGAGCAGTACTTC. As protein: CATSSGSSHYEQYF.

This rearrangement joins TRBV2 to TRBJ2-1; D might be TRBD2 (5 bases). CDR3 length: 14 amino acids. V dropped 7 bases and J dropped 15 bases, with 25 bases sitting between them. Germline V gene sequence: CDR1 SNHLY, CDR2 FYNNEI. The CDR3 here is CASTPDGVVGVRFF. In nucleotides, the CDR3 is TGTGCCAGCACTCCCGACGGGGTCGTGGGAGTCCGGTTCTTC.

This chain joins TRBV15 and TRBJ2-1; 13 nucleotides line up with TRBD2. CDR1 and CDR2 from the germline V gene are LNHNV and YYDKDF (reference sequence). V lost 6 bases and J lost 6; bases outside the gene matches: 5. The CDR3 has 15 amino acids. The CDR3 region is CATRDGLAGVNEQFF. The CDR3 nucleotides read TGTGCCACCAGGGATGGACTAGCGGGGGTCAATGAGCAGTTCTTC.

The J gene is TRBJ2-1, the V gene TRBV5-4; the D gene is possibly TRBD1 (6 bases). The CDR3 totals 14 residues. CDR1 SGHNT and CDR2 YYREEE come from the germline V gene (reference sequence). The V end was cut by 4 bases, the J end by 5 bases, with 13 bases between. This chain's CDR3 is CASSARDINNEQFF. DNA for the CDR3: TGTGCCAGCAGCGCACGGGACATCAACAATGAGCAGTTCTTC.

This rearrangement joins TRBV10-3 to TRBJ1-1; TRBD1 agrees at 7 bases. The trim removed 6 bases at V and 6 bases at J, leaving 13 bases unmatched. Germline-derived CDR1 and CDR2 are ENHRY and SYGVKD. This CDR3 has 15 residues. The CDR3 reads CAIRTQTGSDAEAFF. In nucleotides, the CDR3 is TGTGCCATCAGAACCCAGACAGGGTCGGATGCTGAAGCTTTCTTT.

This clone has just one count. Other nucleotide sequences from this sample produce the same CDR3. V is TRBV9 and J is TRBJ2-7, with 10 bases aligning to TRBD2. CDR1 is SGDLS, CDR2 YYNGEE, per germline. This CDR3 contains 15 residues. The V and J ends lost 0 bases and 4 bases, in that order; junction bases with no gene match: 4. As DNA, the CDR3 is TGTGCCAGCAGCGTAGATCCTAGCGGGAGATACGAGCAGTACTTC. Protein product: CASSVDPSGRYEQYF.

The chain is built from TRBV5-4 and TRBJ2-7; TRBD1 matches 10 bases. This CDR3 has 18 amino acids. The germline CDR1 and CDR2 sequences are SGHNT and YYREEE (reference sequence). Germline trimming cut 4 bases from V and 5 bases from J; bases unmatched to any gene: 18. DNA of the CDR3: TGTGCCAGCAGCCGGACAGGGGGGGTGGCGGGAGTTGGAAACGAGCAGTACTTC. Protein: CASSRTGGVAGVGNEQYF.

CDR3 sequence reads: CASSLVTEYYTF. CDR3 in DNA: TGTGCCAGCAGCTTGGTGACAGAATATTACACCTTC. V gene TRBV5-6 combines with J gene TRBJ1-2; TRBD1 is a possible D gene (5 bases). This CDR3 has 12 residues. Trimming took 0 bases from V and 11 from J, leaving 11 bases between them. Looked up from germline, CDR1 is SGHDT and CDR2 is YYEEEE.

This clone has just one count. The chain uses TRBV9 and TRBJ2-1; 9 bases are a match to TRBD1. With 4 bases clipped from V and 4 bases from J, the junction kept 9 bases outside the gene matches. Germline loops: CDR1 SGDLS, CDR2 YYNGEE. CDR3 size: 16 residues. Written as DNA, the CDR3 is TGTGCCAGCAGCCCCCTCCGGGACAGGGCGTACAATGAGCAGTTCTTC. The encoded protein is CASSPLRDRAYNEQFF.

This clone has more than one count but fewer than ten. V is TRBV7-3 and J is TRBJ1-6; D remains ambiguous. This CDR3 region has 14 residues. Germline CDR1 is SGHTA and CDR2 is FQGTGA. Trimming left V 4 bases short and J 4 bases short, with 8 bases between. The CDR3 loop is CASSSQVYNSPLHF. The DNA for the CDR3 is TGTGCCAGCAGCTCCCAGGTGTATAATTCACCCCTCCACTTT.

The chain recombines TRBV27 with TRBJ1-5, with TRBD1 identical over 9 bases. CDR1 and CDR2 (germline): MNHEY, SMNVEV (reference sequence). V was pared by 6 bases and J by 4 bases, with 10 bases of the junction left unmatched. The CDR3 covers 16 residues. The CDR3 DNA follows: TGTGCCAGCAGCGCATACAGGGGGCTAGGGAATCAGCCCCAGCATTTT. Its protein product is CASSAYRGLGNQPQHF.

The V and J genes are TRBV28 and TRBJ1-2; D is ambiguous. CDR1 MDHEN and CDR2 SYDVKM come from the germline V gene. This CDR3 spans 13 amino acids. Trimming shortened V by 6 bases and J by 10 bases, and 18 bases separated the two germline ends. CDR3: CASSYSRSRFYTF. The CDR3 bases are TGTGCCAGCAGCTATTCGCGGTCACGATTCTACACCTTC.

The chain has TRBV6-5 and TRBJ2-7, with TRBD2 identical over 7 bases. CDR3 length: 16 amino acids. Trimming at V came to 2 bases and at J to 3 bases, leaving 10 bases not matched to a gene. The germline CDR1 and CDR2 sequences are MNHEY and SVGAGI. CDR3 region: CASSYGLGGSNYEQYF. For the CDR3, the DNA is TGTGCCAGCAGTTACGGATTGGGAGGGTCGAACTACGAGCAGTACTTC.

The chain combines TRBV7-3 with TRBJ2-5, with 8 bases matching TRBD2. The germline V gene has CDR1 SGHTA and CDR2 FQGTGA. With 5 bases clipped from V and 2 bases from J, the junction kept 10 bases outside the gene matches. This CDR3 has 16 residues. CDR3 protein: CASSISSGGNQETQYF. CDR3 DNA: TGTGCCAGCAGCATTTCTTCGGGAGGGAATCAAGAGACCCAGTACTTC.

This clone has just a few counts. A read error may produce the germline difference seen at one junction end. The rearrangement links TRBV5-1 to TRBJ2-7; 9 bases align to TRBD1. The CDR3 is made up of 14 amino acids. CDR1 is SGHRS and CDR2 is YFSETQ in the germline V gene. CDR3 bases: TGCGCCAGCAGCTTGGATCAAGCCCGGGACAGGGCTCACTTC. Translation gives CASSLDQARDRAHF.

CDR3 sequence: CASSQTWGPNEQYF. CDR3 in DNA: TGTGCCAGCAGCCAAACGTGGGGGCCCAACGAGCAGTACTTC. V usage is TRBV16 and J usage is TRBJ2-7; weak D call: TRBD1 (6 bases). Germline values: CDR1 KGHSY, CDR2 FQNENV. The CDR3 runs to 14 residues. Trimming stripped 2 bases from V and 5 bases from J, with 13 bases between.

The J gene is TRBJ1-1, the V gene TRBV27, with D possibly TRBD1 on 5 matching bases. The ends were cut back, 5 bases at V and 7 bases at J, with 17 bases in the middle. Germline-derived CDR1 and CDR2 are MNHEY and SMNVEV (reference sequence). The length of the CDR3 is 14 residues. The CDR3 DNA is TGTGCCAGCAGTCCCTCCCGGGGGGGAGTTGAAGCTTTCTTT. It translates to CASSPSRGGVEAFF.